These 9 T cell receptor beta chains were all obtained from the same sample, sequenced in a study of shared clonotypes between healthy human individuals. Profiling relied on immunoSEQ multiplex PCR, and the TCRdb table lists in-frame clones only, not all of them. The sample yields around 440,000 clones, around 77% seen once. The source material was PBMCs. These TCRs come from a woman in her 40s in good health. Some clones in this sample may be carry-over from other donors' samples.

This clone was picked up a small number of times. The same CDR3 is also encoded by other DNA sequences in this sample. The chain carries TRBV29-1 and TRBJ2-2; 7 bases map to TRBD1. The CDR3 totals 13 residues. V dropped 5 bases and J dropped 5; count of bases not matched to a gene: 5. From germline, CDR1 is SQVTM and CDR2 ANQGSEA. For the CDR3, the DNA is TGCAGCGTTAACAGGGGTGGGACCGGGGAGCTGTTTTTT. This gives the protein CSVNRGGTGELFF.

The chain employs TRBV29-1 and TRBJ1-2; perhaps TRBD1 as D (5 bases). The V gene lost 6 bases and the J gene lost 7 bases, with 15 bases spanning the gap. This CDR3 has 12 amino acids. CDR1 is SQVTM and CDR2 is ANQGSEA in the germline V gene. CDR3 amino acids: CSVGDGFGGYTF. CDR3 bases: TGCAGCGTGGGGGACGGATTCGGTGGCTACACCTTC.

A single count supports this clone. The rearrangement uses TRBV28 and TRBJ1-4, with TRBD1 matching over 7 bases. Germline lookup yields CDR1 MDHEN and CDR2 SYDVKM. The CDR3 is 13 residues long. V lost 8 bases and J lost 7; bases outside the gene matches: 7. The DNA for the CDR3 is TGTGCCAGCGAGGACAGGTTACTTGAAAAACTGTTTTTT. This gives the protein CASEDRLLEKLFF.

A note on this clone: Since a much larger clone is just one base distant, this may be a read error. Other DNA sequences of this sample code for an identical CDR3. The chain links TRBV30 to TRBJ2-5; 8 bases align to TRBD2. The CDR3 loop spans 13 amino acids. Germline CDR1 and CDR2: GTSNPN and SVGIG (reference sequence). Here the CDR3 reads CACSGMQGETQYF. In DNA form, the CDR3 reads TGTGCCTGTAGCGGGATGCAAGGAGAGACCCAATACTTC.

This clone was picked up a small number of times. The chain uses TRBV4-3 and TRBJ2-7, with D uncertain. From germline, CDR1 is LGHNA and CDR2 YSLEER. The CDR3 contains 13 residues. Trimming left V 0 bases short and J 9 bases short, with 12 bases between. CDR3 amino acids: CASSQDLWQLQYF. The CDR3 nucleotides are TGCGCCAGCAGCCAAGATCTATGGCAGCTGCAGTACTTC.

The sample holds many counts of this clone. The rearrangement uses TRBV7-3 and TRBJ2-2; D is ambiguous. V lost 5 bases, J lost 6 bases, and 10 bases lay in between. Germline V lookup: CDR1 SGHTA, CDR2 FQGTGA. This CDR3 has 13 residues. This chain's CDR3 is CASSPTLAGELFF. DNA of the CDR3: TGTGCCAGCAGCCCCACTTTAGCCGGGGAGCTGTTTTTT.

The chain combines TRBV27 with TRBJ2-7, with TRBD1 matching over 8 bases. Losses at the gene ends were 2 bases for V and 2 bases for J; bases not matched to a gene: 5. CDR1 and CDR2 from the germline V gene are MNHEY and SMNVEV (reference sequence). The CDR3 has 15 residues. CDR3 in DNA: TGTGCCAGCAGTTTAGGGGGACAGGCGCCCTACGAGCAGTACTTC. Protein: CASSLGGQAPYEQYF.

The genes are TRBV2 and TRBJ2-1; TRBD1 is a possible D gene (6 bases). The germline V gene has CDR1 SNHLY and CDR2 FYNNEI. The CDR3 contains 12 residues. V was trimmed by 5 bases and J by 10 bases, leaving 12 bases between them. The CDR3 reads CASSPGTREQFF. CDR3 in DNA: TGTGCCAGCAGTCCCGGGACACGGGAGCAGTTCTTC.

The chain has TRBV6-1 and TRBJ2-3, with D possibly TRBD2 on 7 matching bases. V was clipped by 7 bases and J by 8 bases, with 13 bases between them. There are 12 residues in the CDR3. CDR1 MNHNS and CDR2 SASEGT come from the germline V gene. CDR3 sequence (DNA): TGTGCCAGCAAGGCGGGGGCCCCTACGCAGTATTTT. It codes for CASKAGAPTQYF.